The 22 T cell receptor beta chains presented below share a single source sample, sequenced in a study of Graves' ophthalmopathy and Graves' hyperthyroidism. TCR beta CDR3 amplification used RNA transcripts. Second-round multiplex PCR came after first-round RT-PCR with HTBI primers. TCRdb fed the multiplex PCR reads into MiXCR, producing one record per CDR3 protein. In the table there are about 620,000 distinct CDR3 sequences, roughly 20% of which are singletons. Material for sequencing was peripheral blood. The receptors derive from a woman younger than 30 with stable Graves' hyperthyroidism. Some clones in this sample may be carry-over from other donors' samples.

This clonotype has a count of ten or more. This chain joins TRBV20-1 and TRBJ2-7; D may be TRBD1 (6 bases). Germline CDR1 DFQATT, CDR2 SNEGSKA (reference sequence). Trimming cost V 4 bases and J 0 bases, with 13 bases left between them. The CDR3 is 14 residues long. CDR3 loop: CSAIQDRSSYEQYF. The CDR3, as DNA: TGCAGTGCTATTCAGGACAGAAGCTCCTACGAGCAGTACTTC.

This clonotype was seen a few times. The chain couples TRBV6-1 to TRBJ2-5; D is undetermined. Per the germline V gene, CDR1 is MNHNS and CDR2 is SASEGT. The V and J ends lost 2 bases and 5 bases respectively, with 12 bases between them. CDR3 length: 14 residues. For the CDR3, the DNA is TGTGCCAGCAGTGAAAGTCTTCACCGGGAGACCCAGTACTTC. It translates to CASSESLHRETQYF.

The sample holds many counts of this clonotype. The chain employs TRBV19 and TRBJ2-2; no clear D gene. Germline-derived CDR1 and CDR2 are LNHDA and SQIVND (reference sequence). This CDR3 region has 14 residues. The V end lost 2 bases, the J end lost 3 bases, and 7 bases lay between the germline ends. The CDR3 sequence is CASSIQTYTGELFF. DNA for the CDR3: TGTGCCAGTAGTATACAGACATACACCGGGGAGCTGTTTTTT. The full variable domain, rest sourced from reference TRBV19 and TRBJ2-2, is DGGITQSPKYLFRKEGQNVTLSCEQNLNHDAMYWYRQDPGQGLRLIYYSQIVNDFQKGDIAEGYSVSREKKESFPLTVTSAQKNPTAFYLCASSIQTYTGELFFGEGSRLTVL.

This clonotype was picked up many times. One end of the junction fails to match germline, which may point to a read error. V and J are TRBV6-5 and TRBJ2-4, with no clear D. The CDR3 is 14 amino acids. Germline-derived CDR1 and CDR2 are MNHEY and SVGAGI. The CDR3 DNA follows: TGTGCCAGCAGTTACCGAGGCCCCGAAAACATTAAGTACTTC. It translates to CASSYRGPENIKYF.

This clonotype was detected once. The V and J genes are TRBV7-8 and TRBJ1-2, with D maybe TRBD1 (6 bases). Looked up from germline, CDR1 is SGHVS and CDR2 is FQNEAQ. The V and J ends lost 0 bases and 1 base respectively, with 12 bases between them. The CDR3 contains 16 residues. The CDR3 DNA sequence: TGTGCCAGCAGCTTAGCAAGGAGGACAGTTAACTATGGCTACACCTTC. It codes for CASSLARRTVNYGYTF.

This clonotype has ten or more counts. The rearrangement joins TRBV20-1 to TRBJ2-5, with TRBD2 matching 11 bases. The V segment lost 5 bases and the J segment 3 bases; nucleotides outside the gene matches: 2. The CDR3 has 13 residues. Germline CDR1 is DFQATT and CDR2 is SNEGSKA (reference sequence). CDR3 sequence: CSAQLAGEETQYF. The CDR3 DNA reads as TGCAGTGCTCAACTAGCGGGAGAAGAGACCCAGTACTTC.

Many counts were recorded for this clonotype. The gene calls are TRBV2 and TRBJ1-2, with D perhaps TRBD1 (5 bases). CDR1 and CDR2 from the germline V gene are SNHLY and FYNNEI. The V and J ends lost 0 bases and 6 bases respectively, with 14 bases between them. This CDR3 contains 15 residues. The CDR3, as DNA: TGTGCCAGCAGTGAAGCAGTCGCAGGGATTGATGGCTACACCTTC. Its protein is CASSEAVAGIDGYTF. Full variable domain (rest looked up from reference TRBV2 and TRBJ1-2): EPEVTQTPSHQVTQMGQEVILRCVPISNHLYFYWYRQILGQKVEFLVSFYNNEISEKSEIFDDQFSVERPDGSNFTLKIRSTKLEDSAMYFCASSEAVAGIDGYTFGSGTRLTVV.

This clonotype was observed many times. The gene calls are TRBV20-1 and TRBJ1-2; 11 nucleotides agree with TRBD1. The germline gives CDR1 DFQATT, CDR2 SNEGSKA (reference sequence). V gave up 2 bases and J gave up 3 bases; unmatched junction bases: 5. This CDR3 contains 15 residues. CDR3 in amino acids: CSARYPGQGDYGYTF. The DNA of the CDR3 is TGCAGTGCTAGATACCCGGGACAGGGGGACTATGGCTACACCTTC.

This chain links TRBV27 with TRBJ2-7, with TRBD1 matching over 10 bases. The CDR3 loop spans 13 amino acids. In germline, CDR1 is MNHEY, CDR2 SMNVEV (reference sequence). V dropped 6 bases and J dropped 5; count of bases not matched to a gene: 4. This CDR3 is CASRWTGGNEQYF. CDR3 nucleotides: TGTGCCAGCAGATGGACAGGGGGGAACGAGCAGTACTTC.

This clonotype was found many times. This chain connects TRBV4-1 to TRBJ1-3; 7 bases map to TRBD1. From germline, CDR1 is MGHRA and CDR2 YSYEKL. J was trimmed by 8 bases and V by 2 bases; bases with no gene match: 9. This CDR3 has 15 amino acids. The CDR3 DNA reads TGCGCCAGCAGCCAATACGACAGGGCTGGTGACACCATATATTTT. The encoded protein is CASSQYDRAGDTIYF.

This clonotype has at least ten counts. The chain has TRBV28 and TRBJ2-7; TRBD2 might be the D (5 bases). Germline V gene data show CDR1 as MDHEN and CDR2 as SYDVKM. The V gene lost 6 bases and the J gene lost 1 base, with 13 bases spanning the gap. CDR3 size: 14 residues. The DNA of the CDR3 is TGTGCCAGCAGGGGAGCCCGTACATCCTACGAGCAGTACTTC. Encoded protein: CASRGARTSYEQYF. Looking up the rest from reference TRBV28 and TRBJ2-7 gives the full variable domain: DVKVTQSSRYLVKRTGEKVFLECVQDMDHENMFWYRQDPGLGLRLIYFSYDVKMKEKGDIPEGYSVSREKKERFSLILESASTNQTSMYLCASRGARTSYEQYFGPGTRLTVT.

This clonotype was detected ten times or more. In DNA, the CDR3 is TGCGCCAGCAGCTTGGGACAGGGGAGCTCTGGGGCCAACGTCCTGACTTTC. Protein: CASSLGQGSSGANVLTF. The chain joins TRBV5-1 to TRBJ2-6; TRBD1 agrees at 8 bases. V shed 0 bases and J 0 bases; nucleotides not matched to a gene: 2. The CDR3 is 17 residues long. CDR1 is SGHRS, CDR2 YFSETQ, per germline.

V gene TRBV6-1 combines with J gene TRBJ2-5; 8 bases match TRBD2. V was clipped by 6 bases and J by 5 bases; unmatched bases: 8. This CDR3 has 14 residues. Germline CDR1 and CDR2: MNHNS and SASEGT. The CDR3 loop is CASRRTAGEETQYF. CDR3 DNA sequence: TGTGCCAGCAGGAGGACAGCGGGGGAGGAGACCCAGTACTTC.

This clonotype was recorded a few times. The chain joins TRBV6-2 or TRBV6-3 to TRBJ1-1; 8 bases agree with TRBD1. After removal of 0 bases from V and 0 bases from J, the junction contained 9 bases not matched to a gene. The CDR3 totals 18 residues. The germline CDR1 and CDR2 sequences are MNHEY and SVGEGT. CDR3 sequence (DNA): TGTGCCAGCAGTTACTCCCCCGGGACAGGAAGGATGAACACTGAAGCTTTCTTT. Translating gives CASSYSPGTGRMNTEAFF.

Ten or more counts support this clonotype. V usage is TRBV30 and J usage is TRBJ1-3, with a possible D match to TRBD1 (5 bases). V shed 5 bases and J shed 8 bases, with 19 bases lying between them. The germline gives CDR1 GTSNPN, CDR2 SVGIG (reference sequence). The CDR3 loop spans 14 amino acids. CDR3 nucleotides: TGTGCCTGGGCCCCGGGCTTTGGGACGGACACCATATATTTT. Its translation: CAWAPGFGTDTIYF.

This clonotype was recorded a few times. An end of the junction differs from the germline gene, which may be a read error. CDR3 coding DNA: TGTGCCAGCAGCCAAGACGGAGCGCCTGGCTATGGCTTCACCTTC. Encoded protein: CASSQDGAPGYGFTF. The chain has TRBV4-2 and TRBJ1-2; D is uncertain. This CDR3 comprises 15 residues. Germline CDR1 and CDR2: LGHNA and YNFKEQ.

About this clonotype: Since no conserved phenylalanine or tryptophan closes the CDR3, a read error is the likely cause. This chain links TRBV15 with TRBJ2-4; D might be TRBD1 (6 bases). V dropped 3 bases and J dropped 0 bases, with 12 bases sitting between them. CDR3 size: 16 residues. CDR1 and CDR2 from the germline V gene are LNHNV and YYDKDF (reference sequence). CDR3: CATSSRQALAKNIQYV. CDR3 bases: TGTGCCACCAGCAGTAGACAGGCGTTAGCCAAAAACATTCAGTACGTC.

This clonotype has just a few counts. The rearrangement uses TRBV6-2 or TRBV6-3 and TRBJ2-7, with 13 bases lining up with TRBD2. Trimming cost V 0 bases and J 0 bases; bases outside gene matches: 5. Looked up from germline, CDR1 is MNHEY and CDR2 is SVGEGT. This CDR3 region has 18 residues. The CDR3 loop reads CASSYSTSGRANSYEQYF. CDR3 bases: TGTGCCAGCAGTTACTCCACTAGCGGGAGGGCCAACTCCTACGAGCAGTACTTC.

This clonotype was found once. One base away lies a much larger clone, so this may be a sequencing read error. The chain links TRBV10-3 to TRBJ1-1; no reliable D call. The germline V gene encodes CDR1 ENHRY and CDR2 SYGVKD. The length of the CDR3 is 13 residues. CDR3 region: CAISDWRNTEAVF. The CDR3 DNA reads TGTGCCATCAGTGATTGGAGGAACACTGAAGCTGTCTTT.

This chain links TRBV12-3 or TRBV12-4 with TRBJ1-2; 7 positions match TRBD1. After removal of 3 bases from V and 2 bases from J, the junction contained 6 bases not matched to a gene. This CDR3 comprises 15 residues. The CDR3 here is CASSLPSGGNYGYTF. CDR3 coding DNA: TGTGCCAGCAGTTTGCCCTCAGGGGGGAACTATGGCTACACCTTC.

In this sample, this clonotype turned up many times. The J gene is TRBJ1-1, the V gene TRBV12-5, with D tentatively TRBD1 (6 bases). Germline CDR1 reads LGHNT; CDR2 reads FRNRAP. Trimming cost V 2 bases and J 5 bases, with 6 bases left between them. The CDR3 has 12 amino acids. CDR3 coding DNA: TGTGCTAGTGGTTTGCAGGGGACTGAAGCTTTCTTT. Translated: CASGLQGTEAFF.

This clonotype showed up many times. V and J are TRBV15 and TRBJ1-1; D gene ambiguous. Germline V gives CDR1 LNHNV, CDR2 YYDKDF (reference sequence). The V and J ends lost 1 base and 3 bases respectively, with 15 bases between them. The CDR3 spans 16 residues. CDR3 sequence reads: CATSRVGRVGDTEAFF. The CDR3 DNA reads as TGTGCCACCAGCAGAGTAGGACGCGTTGGGGACACTGAAGCTTTCTTT.